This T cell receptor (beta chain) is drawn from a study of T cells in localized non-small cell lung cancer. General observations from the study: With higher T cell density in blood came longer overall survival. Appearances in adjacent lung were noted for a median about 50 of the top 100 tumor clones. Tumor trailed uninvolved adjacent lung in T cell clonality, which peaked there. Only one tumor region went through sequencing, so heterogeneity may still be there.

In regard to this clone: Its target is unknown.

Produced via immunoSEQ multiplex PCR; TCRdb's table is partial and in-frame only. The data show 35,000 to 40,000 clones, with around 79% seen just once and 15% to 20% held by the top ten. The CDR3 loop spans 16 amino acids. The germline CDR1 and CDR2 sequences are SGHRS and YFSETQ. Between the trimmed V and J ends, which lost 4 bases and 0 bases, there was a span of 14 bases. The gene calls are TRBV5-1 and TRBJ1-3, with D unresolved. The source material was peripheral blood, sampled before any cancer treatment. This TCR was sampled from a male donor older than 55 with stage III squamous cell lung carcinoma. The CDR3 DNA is TGCGCCAGCAGCCAGACCGGACCGTCCTCTGGAAACACCATATATTTT. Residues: CASSQTGPSSGNTIYF. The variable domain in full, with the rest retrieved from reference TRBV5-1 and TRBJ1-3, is KAGVTQTPRYLIKTRGQQVTLSCSPISGHRSVSWYQQTPGQGLQFLFEYFSETQRNKGNFPGRFSGRQFSNSRSEMNVSTLELGDSALYLCASSQTGPSSGNTIYFGEGSWLTVV.